The 20 T cell receptor beta chains below were found in one sample sequenced in a study of blood T cell repertoires in COVID-19. Data came from immunoSEQ multiplex PCR; TCRdb stores just in-frame clones and leaves some out. The sample holds 25,000 to 35,000 clones, approximately 80% seen once. Sequencing input: peripheral blood. The origin of the receptors is a man in his 70s with active COVID-19.

The J gene is TRBJ2-5, the V gene TRBV11-2; TRBD2 matches 11 bases. V gave up 5 bases and J gave up 2 bases; unmatched junction bases: 10. The CDR3 sequence is 17 residues long. The germline CDR1 and CDR2 sequences are SGHAT and FQNNGV. The CDR3 protein is CASSRNRLAGRQETQYF. CDR3 in DNA: TGTGCCAGCAGCCGGAATCGACTAGCGGGGAGGCAAGAGACCCAGTACTTC.

The genes are TRBV7-9 and TRBJ2-1, with 11 nucleotides matching TRBD1. Trimming cost V 2 bases and J 9 bases; bases outside gene matches: 12. Germline CDR1 reads SEHNR; CDR2 reads FQNEAQ (reference sequence). This CDR3 has 17 amino acids. CDR3 nucleotides: TGTGCCAGCAGCTTAAAAATCGGACAGGGGGCCAATATTGAGCAGTTCTTC. Translating it yields CASSLKIGQGANIEQFF.

This chain links TRBV4-1 with TRBJ2-1; 7 bases map to TRBD2. This CDR3 region has 17 residues. CDR1 and CDR2 from the germline V gene are MGHRA and YSYEKL. The J segment lost 5 bases and the V segment lost 3 bases, leaving 13 bases of the junction unmatched. CDR3 bases: TGCGCCAGCAGCCACCCGGGGATGGCGGGGGAGGACAATGAGCAGTTCTTC. This encodes CASSHPGMAGEDNEQFF.

The V and J genes are TRBV30 and TRBJ1-6; 8 positions agree with TRBD1. This CDR3 is 15 amino acids long. J lost 5 bases, V lost 1 base, and 4 bases had no gene match. The germline gives CDR1 GTSNPN, CDR2 SVGIG (reference sequence). This chain's CDR3 is CAWSGQGLDNSPLHF. In nucleotides, the CDR3 is TGTGCCTGGAGTGGACAGGGGCTCGATAATTCACCCCTCCACTTT.

J is TRBJ1-1 and V is TRBV4-2; D gene unclear. CDR1 and CDR2 from the germline V gene are LGHNA and YNFKEQ. Trimming took 0 bases from V and 0 from J, leaving 14 bases between them. This CDR3 is 17 amino acids long. The CDR3 DNA is TGTGCCAGCAGCCAAGATCTCCAGCGTATCATGAACACTGAAGCTTTCTTT. This encodes CASSQDLQRIMNTEAFF.

The rearrangement uses TRBV3-1 (or the pseudogene TRBV3-2) and TRBJ1-6; 9 bases fit TRBD1. There are 18 residues in the CDR3. The V gene end was trimmed by 4 bases and the J gene end by 10 bases; junction bases not matched to a gene: 17. Per germline, CDR1 LGHDT and CDR2 YNNKEL (reference sequence). CDR3 sequence reads: CASSPGQGHRGFGSPLHF. CDR3 nucleotides: TGTGCCAGCAGCCCCGGACAGGGGCATCGCGGGTTCGGATCACCCCTCCACTTT.

This rearrangement joins TRBV7-7 to TRBJ2-7, with D tentatively TRBD2 (5 bases). There are 14 residues in the CDR3. V lost 3 bases and J lost 7, with 16 bases in between. The germline CDR1 and CDR2 sequences are SSHAT and FNYEAQ (reference sequence). This CDR3 is CASSFSVASGEQYF. DNA of the CDR3: TGTGCCAGCAGCTTTAGCGTGGCATCGGGAGAGCAGTACTTC.

The CDR3 loop reads CASSLDTATGELFF. The DNA of the CDR3 is TGCGCCAGCAGCTTGGATACAGCCACCGGGGAGCTGTTTTTT. This chain links TRBV5-1 with TRBJ2-2; D unclear. This CDR3 has 14 residues. Trimming removed 0 bases at V and 4 bases at J, with 7 bases between. CDR1 and CDR2 from the germline V gene are SGHRS and YFSETQ. The full variable domain, with the rest looked up from reference TRBV5-1 and TRBJ2-2, is KAGVTQTPRYLIKTRGQQVTLSCSPISGHRSVSWYQQTPGQGLQFLFEYFSETQRNKGNFPGRFSGRQFSNSRSEMNVSTLELGDSALYLCASSLDTATGELFFGEGSRLTVL.

This rearrangement joins TRBV28 to TRBJ2-3; TRBD2 matches at 7 bases. The junction had 7 bases not matched to a gene; V was cut back by 5 bases and J by 2 bases. Germline assignment: CDR1 MDHEN and CDR2 SYDVKM. This CDR3 is built from 15 residues. The DNA of the CDR3 is TGTGCCAGCAGTGGAGGTGCGGGAGACACAGATACGCAGTATTTT. This gives the protein CASSGGAGDTDTQYF.

This sequence joins TRBV6-2 or TRBV6-3 and TRBJ2-1; 7 bases are shared with TRBD1. Per germline, CDR1 MNHEY and CDR2 SVGEGT. The CDR3 is 14 amino acids. V shed 2 bases, J shed 3 bases, and the junction held 1 base outside the gene matches. The CDR3 spells CASSYGQDYNEQFF. The CDR3 coding sequence is TGTGCCAGCAGTTACGGACAGGACTACAATGAGCAGTTCTTC.

V and J are TRBV6-6 and TRBJ2-3, with TRBD2 matching over 9 bases. The CDR3 totals 13 residues. V lost 7 bases to trimming and J lost 1 base; unmatched junction nucleotides: 0. CDR1 MNHNY and CDR2 SVGAGI come from the germline V gene (reference sequence). This CDR3 reads CASKRGGTDTQYF. In DNA, the CDR3 is TGTGCCAGCAAGCGGGGGGGCACAGATACGCAGTATTTT.

This chain links TRBV2 with TRBJ2-1; 12 positions agree with TRBD2. J was trimmed by 4 bases and V by 2 bases; bases with no gene match: 3. The CDR3 sequence is 16 residues long. CDR1 and CDR2 (germline): SNHLY, FYNNEI. The CDR3 DNA reads as TGTGCCAGCAGTGAACTAGCGGGGGGGATTTACAATGAGCAGTTCTTC. Residues: CASSELAGGIYNEQFF.

The gene calls are TRBV6-5 and TRBJ2-7; unclear D gene. The CDR3 is 13 residues long. Per the germline V gene, CDR1 is MNHEY and CDR2 is SVGAGI. Trimming left V 8 bases short and J 1 base short, with 12 bases between. The CDR3 loop reads CASFLGPSYEQYF. CDR3 DNA: TGTGCCAGCTTTTTGGGCCCTTCCTACGAGCAGTACTTC.

This chain joins TRBV28 and TRBJ1-2; 8 bases align to TRBD1. V shed 4 bases, J shed 2 bases, and the junction held 6 bases outside the gene matches. Germline V gene data show CDR1 as MDHEN and CDR2 as SYDVKM. The CDR3 sequence is 15 residues long. CDR3 sequence: CASSSPRQGNYGYTF. CDR3 in DNA: TGTGCCAGCAGTTCCCCTAGACAGGGGAACTATGGCTACACCTTC.

This chain links TRBV7-2 with TRBJ2-3, with 9 bases that match TRBD1. V was pared by 4 bases and J by 1 base, with 6 bases of the junction left unmatched. The germline V gene has CDR1 SGHTA and CDR2 FQGNSA. This CDR3 contains 16 residues. In DNA form, the CDR3 reads TGTGCCAGCAGCTCGGCCCGGGACAGGGGCACAGATACGCAGTATTTT. The encoded protein is CASSSARDRGTDTQYF. The full variable domain, in which reference TRBV7-2 and TRBJ2-3 provide the parts outside the CDR3, is GAGVSQSPSNKVTEKGKDVELRCDPISGHTALYWYRQSLGQGLEFLIYFQGNSAPDKSGLPSDRFSAERTGGSVSTLTIQRTQQEDSAVYLCASSSARDRGTDTQYFGPGTRLTVL.

This CDR3 is CASTISWGGRGELFF. For the CDR3, the DNA is TGTGCCAGCACCATATCCTGGGGGGGGCGCGGGGAGCTGTTTTTT. The rearrangement links TRBV27 to TRBJ2-2; weak D call: TRBD2 (7 bases). Trimming removed 7 bases from V and 7 bases from J, with 19 bases in between. The CDR3 runs 15 residues. From germline, CDR1 is MNHEY and CDR2 SMNVEV (reference sequence).

The chain uses TRBV2 and TRBJ1-2; 7 positions match TRBD1. The CDR3 loop spans 14 amino acids. The V gene end was trimmed by 6 bases and the J gene end by 1 base; junction bases not matched to a gene: 5. The germline gives CDR1 SNHLY, CDR2 FYNNEI. This chain's CDR3 is CASSRQGNNYGYTF. The CDR3 DNA reads TGTGCCAGCAGCCGACAGGGAAATAACTATGGCTACACCTTC.

Comments on this clone: The junction and the germline gene differ at one end; a read error may be behind it. V and J are TRBV4-2 and TRBJ1-2; 7 nucleotides match TRBD1. CDR3 length equals 16 residues. Germline V CDR1 and CDR2: LGHNA, YNFKEQ. CDR3 bases: TGTGCCAGCAGTCAAGAAGGCGTTTCAGGGGGAAAGGGCTACACCTTC. Translating gives CASSQEGVSGGKGYTF.

V is TRBV15 and J is TRBJ2-1, with D perhaps matching TRBD1 (5 bases). The germline V gene encodes CDR1 LNHNV and CDR2 YYDKDF (reference sequence). The germline V and J ends were trimmed by 0 bases and 3 bases, with 12 bases remaining between them. The CDR3 contains 16 residues. CDR3 protein: CATSRDLAGRYNEQFF. The CDR3 DNA reads TGTGCCACCAGCAGAGATTTAGCAGGGCGCTACAATGAGCAGTTCTTC.

The chain recombines TRBV25-1 with TRBJ2-7, with 8 nucleotides matching TRBD1. Germline values: CDR1 MGHDK, CDR2 SYGVNS. This CDR3 region has 13 residues. V gave up 8 bases and J gave up 2 bases; unmatched junction bases: 5. The CDR3 coding sequence is TGTGCCAGCGGCGGACAGGGCACCTACGAGCAGTACTTC. Its protein is CASGGQGTYEQYF.